One T cell receptor beta chain is described in this entry. The method was immunoSEQ multiplex PCR; TCRdb's version includes in-frame clones alone and lacks a portion of them. The data show a few hundred thousand clones, roughly 80% seen once. This entry belongs to a study of blood T cell repertoires in COVID-19. Study-level background: Acute and convalescent COVID-19 specimens originated in the United States, Italy and Spain. PBMCs, B-cell-depleted T cells, or T cells provided the cDNA or gDNA that made up the material.

The material sequenced was peripheral blood. The sequence was collected from a woman between 25 and 40 years old who had recovered from COVID-19.

CDR3 region: CASSLSWQGVPGELFF. As DNA, the CDR3 is TGTGCCAGCAGCTTAAGTTGGCAGGGTGTGCCCGGGGAGCTGTTTTTT. This rearrangement joins TRBV7-3 to TRBJ2-2; D is perhaps TRBD1 (5 bases). This CDR3 is built from 16 residues. The V end lost 1 base, the J end lost 6 bases, and 15 bases lay between the germline ends. Germline CDR1 reads SGHTA; CDR2 reads FQGTGA.